This T cell receptor beta chain stems from a study of response to subunit inactivated influenza vaccine. Study-level points and caveats: New T cells are recruited in small numbers by each seasonal influenza vaccination, according to the authors' suggestion.

Germline CDR1 is MGHRA and CDR2 is YSYEKL. Losses at the gene ends were 1 base for V and 5 bases for J; bases not matched to a gene: 10. This CDR3 comprises 18 residues. One entry per CDR3 protein, called by TCRdb with MiXCR from the RT-PCR reads. Of about half a million distinct CDR3 sequences detected, around 9.9% appear once; the ten largest clones hold approximately 12%. A single count supports this clonotype. Its target is not known. Source: PBMCs from blood, taken roughly 46 days after vaccination. The V call is TRBV4-1, the J call TRBJ2-3; 12 bases are a match to TRBD2. This TCR was recovered from a man in his fifties who received an inactivated influenza vaccine. CDR3 in DNA: TGCGCCAGCAGCCAAGGACTAGCGGGAGTTATGCTTAGAGATACGCAGTATTTT. It yields the protein CASSQGLAGVMLRDTQYF.